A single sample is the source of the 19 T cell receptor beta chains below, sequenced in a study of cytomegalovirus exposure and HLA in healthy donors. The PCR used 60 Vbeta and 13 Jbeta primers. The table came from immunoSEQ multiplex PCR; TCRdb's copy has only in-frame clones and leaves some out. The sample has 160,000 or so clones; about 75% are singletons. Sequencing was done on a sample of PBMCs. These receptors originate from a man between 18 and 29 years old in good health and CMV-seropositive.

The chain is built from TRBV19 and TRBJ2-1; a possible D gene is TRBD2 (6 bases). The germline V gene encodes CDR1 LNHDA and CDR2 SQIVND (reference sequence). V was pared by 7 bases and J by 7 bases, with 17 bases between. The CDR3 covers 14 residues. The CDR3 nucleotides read TGTGCCAGTAAGGGGTCGACTAGAACGAATGAGCAGTTCTTC. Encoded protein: CASKGSTRTNEQFF.

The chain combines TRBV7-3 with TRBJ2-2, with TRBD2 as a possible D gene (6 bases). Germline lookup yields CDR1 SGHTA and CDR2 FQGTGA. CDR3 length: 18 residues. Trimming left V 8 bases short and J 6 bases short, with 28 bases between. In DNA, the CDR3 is TGTGCCAGCTGTAGCGGAGACAGTCTGGACCCTAGTTCCGGGGAGCTGTTTTTT. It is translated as CASCSGDSLDPSSGELFF.

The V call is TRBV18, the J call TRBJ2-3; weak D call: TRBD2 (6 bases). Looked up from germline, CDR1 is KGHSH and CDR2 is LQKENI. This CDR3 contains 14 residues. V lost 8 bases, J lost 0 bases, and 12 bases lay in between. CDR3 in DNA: TGTGCCAGCGAGGACGGGAGCAGCACAGATACGCAGTATTTT. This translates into CASEDGSSTDTQYF.

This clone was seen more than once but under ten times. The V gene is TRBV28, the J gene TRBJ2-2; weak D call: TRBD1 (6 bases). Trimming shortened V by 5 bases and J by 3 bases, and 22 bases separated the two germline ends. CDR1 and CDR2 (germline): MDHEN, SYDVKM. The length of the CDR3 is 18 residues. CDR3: CASSHHFEGHTYTGELFF. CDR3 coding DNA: TGTGCCAGCAGTCACCATTTCGAGGGACACACATACACCGGGGAGCTGTTTTTT.

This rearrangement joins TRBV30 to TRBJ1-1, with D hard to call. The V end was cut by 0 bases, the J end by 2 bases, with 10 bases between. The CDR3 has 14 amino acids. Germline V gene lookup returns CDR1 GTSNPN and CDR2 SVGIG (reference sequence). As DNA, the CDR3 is TGTGCCTGGAGTGTAACAGCTTATAACACTGAAGCTTTCTTT. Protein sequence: CAWSVTAYNTEAFF.

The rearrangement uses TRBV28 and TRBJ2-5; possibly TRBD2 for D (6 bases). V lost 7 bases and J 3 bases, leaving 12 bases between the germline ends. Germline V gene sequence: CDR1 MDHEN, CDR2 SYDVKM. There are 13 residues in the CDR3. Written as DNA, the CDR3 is TGTGCCAGCATGGGGACTTCCAAAGAGACCCAGTACTTC. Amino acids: CASMGTSKETQYF. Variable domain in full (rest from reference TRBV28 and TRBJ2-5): DVKVTQSSRYLVKRTGEKVFLECVQDMDHENMFWYRQDPGLGLRLIYFSYDVKMKEKGDIPEGYSVSREKKERFSLILESASTNQTSMYLCASMGTSKETQYFGPGTRLLVL.

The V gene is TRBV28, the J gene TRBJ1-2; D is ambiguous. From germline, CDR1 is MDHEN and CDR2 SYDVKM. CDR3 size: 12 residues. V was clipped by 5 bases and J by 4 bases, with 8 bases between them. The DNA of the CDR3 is TGTGCCAGCAGTAAGGAGCCCTATGGCTACACCTTC. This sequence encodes CASSKEPYGYTF.

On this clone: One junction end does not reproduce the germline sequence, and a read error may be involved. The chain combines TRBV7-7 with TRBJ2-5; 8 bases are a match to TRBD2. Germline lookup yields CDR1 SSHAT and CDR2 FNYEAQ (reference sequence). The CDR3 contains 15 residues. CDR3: CASSSGRGGRETQYF. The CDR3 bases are TGTGCTAGCAGCTCGGGCCGGGGGGGTCGGGAGACCCAGTACTTC.

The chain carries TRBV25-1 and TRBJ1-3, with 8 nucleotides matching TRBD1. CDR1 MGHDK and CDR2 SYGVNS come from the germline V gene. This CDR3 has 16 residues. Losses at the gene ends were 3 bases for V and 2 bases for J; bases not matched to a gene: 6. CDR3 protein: CASSEPETGAGNTIYF. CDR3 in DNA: TGTGCCAGCAGTGAGCCAGAGACAGGGGCTGGAAACACCATATATTTT. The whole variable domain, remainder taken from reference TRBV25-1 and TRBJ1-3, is EADIYQTPRYLVIGTGKKITLECSQTMGHDKMYWYQQDPGMELHLIHYSYGVNSTEKGDLSSESTVSRIRTEHFPLTLESARPSHTSQYLCASSEPETGAGNTIYFGEGSWLTVV.

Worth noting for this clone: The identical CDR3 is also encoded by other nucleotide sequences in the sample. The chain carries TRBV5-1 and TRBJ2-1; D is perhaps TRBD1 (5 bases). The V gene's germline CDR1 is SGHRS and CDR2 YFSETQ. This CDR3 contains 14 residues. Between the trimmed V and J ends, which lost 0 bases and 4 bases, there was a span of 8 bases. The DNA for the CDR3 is TGCGCCAGCAGCTTGGGACAGAATTACAATGAGCAGTTCTTC. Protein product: CASSLGQNYNEQFF.

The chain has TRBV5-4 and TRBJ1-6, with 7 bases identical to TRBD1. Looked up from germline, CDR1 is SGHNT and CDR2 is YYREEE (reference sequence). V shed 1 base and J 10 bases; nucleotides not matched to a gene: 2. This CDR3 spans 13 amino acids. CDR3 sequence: CASSLTGDSPLHF. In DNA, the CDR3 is TGTGCCAGCAGCTTGACAGGGGACTCACCCCTCCACTTT.

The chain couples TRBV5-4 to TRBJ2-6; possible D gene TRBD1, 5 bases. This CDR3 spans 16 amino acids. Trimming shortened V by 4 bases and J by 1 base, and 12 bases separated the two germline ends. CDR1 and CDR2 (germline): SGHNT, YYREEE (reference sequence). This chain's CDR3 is CASSRTTGSGANVLTF. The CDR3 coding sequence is TGTGCCAGCAGCCGGACCACAGGTTCTGGGGCCAACGTCCTGACTTTC.

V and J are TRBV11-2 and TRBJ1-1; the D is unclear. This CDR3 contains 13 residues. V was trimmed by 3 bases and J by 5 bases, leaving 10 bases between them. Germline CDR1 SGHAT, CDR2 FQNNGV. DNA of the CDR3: TGTGCCAGCAGCTTTACCGGGAGGACTGAAGCTTTCTTT. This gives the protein CASSFTGRTEAFF.

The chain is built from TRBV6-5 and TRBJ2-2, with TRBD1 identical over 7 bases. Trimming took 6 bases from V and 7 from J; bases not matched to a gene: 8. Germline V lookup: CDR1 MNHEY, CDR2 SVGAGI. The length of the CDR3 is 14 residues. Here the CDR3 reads CASRPYRDSGELFF. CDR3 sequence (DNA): TGTGCCAGCAGACCTTACAGGGACAGCGGGGAGCTGTTTTTT.

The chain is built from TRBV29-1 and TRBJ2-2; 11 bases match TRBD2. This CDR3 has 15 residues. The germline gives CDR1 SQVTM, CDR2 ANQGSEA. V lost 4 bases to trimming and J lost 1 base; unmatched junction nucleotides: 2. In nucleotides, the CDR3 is TGCAGCGTTGCTGGACTAGCGGGGAACACCGGGGAGCTGTTTTTT. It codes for CSVAGLAGNTGELFF.

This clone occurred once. CDR3 amino acids: CASMVDRDSYEQYV. DNA for the CDR3: TGTGCCAGCATGGTGGACAGGGATTCCTACGAGCAGTACGTC. The chain is built from TRBV6-1 and TRBJ2-7, with TRBD1 matching 8 bases. CDR1 and CDR2 (germline): MNHNS, SASEGT. This CDR3 has 14 amino acids. With 7 bases clipped from V and 1 base from J, the junction kept 6 bases outside the gene matches.

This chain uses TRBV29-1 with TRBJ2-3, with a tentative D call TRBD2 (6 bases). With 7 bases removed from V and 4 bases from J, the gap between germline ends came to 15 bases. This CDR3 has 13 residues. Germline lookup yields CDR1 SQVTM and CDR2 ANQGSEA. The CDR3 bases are TGCAGCGGTAGCGGAGAGGGACCAGATACGCAGTATTTT. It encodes CSGSGEGPDTQYF.

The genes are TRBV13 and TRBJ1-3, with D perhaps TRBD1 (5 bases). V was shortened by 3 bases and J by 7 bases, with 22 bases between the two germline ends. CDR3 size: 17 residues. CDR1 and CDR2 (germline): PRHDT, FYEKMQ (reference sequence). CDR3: CASSFTHLRGVGNTIYF. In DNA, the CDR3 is TGTGCCAGCAGCTTCACCCATCTGCGGGGCGTGGGGAACACCATATATTTT.

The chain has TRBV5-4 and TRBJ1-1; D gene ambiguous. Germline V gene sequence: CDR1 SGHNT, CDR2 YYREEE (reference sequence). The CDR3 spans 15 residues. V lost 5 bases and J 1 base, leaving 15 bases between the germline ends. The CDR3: CASRSPGVKNTEAFF. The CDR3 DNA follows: TGTGCCAGCAGATCCCCGGGAGTTAAGAACACTGAAGCTTTCTTT.